These 11 T cell receptor beta chains were sequenced from one sample in a study of tumor-infiltrating lymphocytes in primary liver carcinoma. Germline DNA was also extracted, and blood RNA derived from unsorted whole blood. Starting material of around 490 ng total RNA yielded TCR beta cDNA via a constant-region primer. Nested multiplex PCR, run for three rounds with slightly modified ARM-PCR, yielded TCR beta libraries. In the first two PCR rounds, TRBV1-TRBV30 forward primers were paired with a C-beta reverse primer, and each round lasted about 9 cycles. TCRdb redid the calling of the multiplex PCR reads with MiXCR, one entry per CDR3 protein. Of a few hundred thousand distinct CDR3 sequences in the sample, 58% are singletons; the top ten hold approximately 15%. Sequencing was carried out using peripheral blood. Receptors were obtained from a woman aged 30 to 39 with primary liver carcinoma and hepatitis B virus infection.

The gene calls are TRBV12-3 or TRBV12-4 and TRBJ1-3; D remains ambiguous. This CDR3 has 14 residues. The V gene lost 6 bases and the J gene lost 3 bases, with 12 bases spanning the gap. The CDR3 coding sequence is TGTGCCAGCAGACACCTCCCGAATGGAAACACCATATATTTT. Amino acids: CASRHLPNGNTIYF.

This clonotype was recorded a few times. The CDR3 DNA reads TGCAGCGCAACACCGGGATTTGACACCGGGGAGCTGTTTTTT. It is translated as CSATPGFDTGELFF. V and J are TRBV29-1 and TRBJ2-2, with D tentatively TRBD2 (5 bases). Germline V gives CDR1 SQVTM, CDR2 ANQGSEA. The V end lost 7 bases, the J end lost 3 bases, and 15 bases lay between the germline ends. The CDR3 totals 14 residues.

Concerning this clonotype: At one end the junction does not follow the germline gene, possibly because of a read error. The chain uses TRBV30 and TRBJ2-3, with D possibly TRBD1 on 6 matching bases. Germline lookup yields CDR1 GTSNPN and CDR2 SVGIG (reference sequence). The CDR3 covers 13 residues. The CDR3 region has the DNA TGTGACTGGAGTGAGGGGGACACAGATACGCAGTATTTT. Its protein is CDWSEGDTDTQYF.

For this clonotype: At one boundary the junction diverges from the germline segment, which might be a read error. The CDR3 DNA reads as TGTGCCTGGGGGAGAACTAGCGGCAGAGAGACTCAGTACTTC. This sequence encodes CAWGRTSGRETQYF. The rearrangement uses TRBV30 and TRBJ2-5; TRBD2 matches at 8 bases. This CDR3 contains 14 residues. Germline values: CDR1 GTSNPN, CDR2 SVGIG (reference sequence).

As concerns this clonotype: A clone one base away is much larger, so this may be a read error. This chain connects TRBV29-1 to TRBJ2-3; D may be TRBD2 (5 bases). This CDR3 spans 14 amino acids. The V gene's germline CDR1 is SQVTM and CDR2 ANQGSEA. CDR3 amino acids: CSVGRGMTTDTHYF. The CDR3 coding sequence is TGCAGCGTTGGCCGGGGTATGACAACAGATACGCACTATTTT.

The J gene is TRBJ2-7, the V gene TRBV12-3 or TRBV12-4; 10 bases are shared with TRBD2. This CDR3 comprises 17 residues. The trim removed 6 bases at V and 4 bases at J, leaving 15 bases unmatched. DNA of the CDR3: TGTGCCAGCAGCACAGCGGGAGGGCTCACATCTTTTTACGAGCAGTACTTC. Protein sequence: CASSTAGGLTSFYEQYF.

Concerning this clonotype: An end of the junction does not agree with germline; a read error may underlie this. CDR3 residues: CASSRLRGLYEEYF. The DNA for the CDR3 is TGTGCCAGCAGCCGACTGCGCGGACTCTACGAGGAGTACTTC. V gene TRBV11-2 combines with J gene TRBJ2-7; a possible D gene is TRBD2 (5 bases). This CDR3 is 14 amino acids long. Germline V gene sequence: CDR1 SGHAT, CDR2 FQNNGV.

This clonotype has a handful of counts. The V call is TRBV14, the J call TRBJ1-4; no definite D call. Per the germline V gene, CDR1 is SGHDN and CDR2 is FVKESK. The CDR3 has 13 residues. Trimming took off 4 bases at V and 12 bases at J, with 15 bases between the two ends. As DNA, the CDR3 is TGTGCCAGCAGCCCGCGTAGGTCCGCGGAACTGTTTTTT. This encodes CASSPRRSAELFF.

V usage is TRBV28 and J usage is TRBJ2-5; the match to TRBD1 covers 9 bases. This CDR3 has 13 residues. Germline V gene data show CDR1 as MDHEN and CDR2 as SYDVKM. V trimming: 7 bases; J trimming: 5 bases; junction bases outside the gene matches: 5. Written as DNA, the CDR3 is TGTGCCAGCACCGGGACAGGGAGGGAGACCCAGTACTTC. This encodes CASTGTGRETQYF.

This clonotype was seen repeatedly, ten times or more. The V gene is TRBV6-6, the J gene TRBJ1-1; D gene uncertain. This CDR3 is built from 12 residues. V lost 7 bases and J lost 6, with 12 bases in between. In germline, CDR1 is MNHNY, CDR2 SVGAGI (reference sequence). The CDR3 sequence: CASTRQGAEAFF. The DNA of the CDR3 is TGTGCCAGCACTCGTCAAGGCGCTGAAGCTTTCTTT.

J is TRBJ2-2 and V is TRBV14; tentatively, D is TRBD2 (6 bases). The length of the CDR3 is 15 residues. V lost 6 bases, J lost 4 bases, and 15 bases lay in between. Germline V gene lookup returns CDR1 SGHDN and CDR2 FVKESK. Written as DNA, the CDR3 is TGTGCCAGCAGTAGACGGAGGGCATCCACCGGGGAGCTGTTTTTT. Protein product: CASSRRRASTGELFF.